This T cell receptor (beta chain) was identified in a study of blood T cells in healthy people across ages. Study conclusions and caveats: Among T cells, TCR beta diversity per million cells dropped roughly linearly as age rose. The long-lived group displayed more naive CD4+ cells, plus higher diversity, than the aged donors did.

The V gene's germline CDR1 is DFQATT and CDR2 SNEGSKA (reference sequence). The CDR3 extends over 11 amino acids. V was cut by 6 bases and J by 2 bases, with 6 bases left in between. It was with a sample-barcoded 5' primer and a J-beta primer mix that a second PCR of about 7 to 12 cycles was run. The authors tagged each cDNA molecule using a template-switch adaptor with 12 random nucleotides. Via MiXCR, TCRdb re-called the 5' RACE reads, giving one row per CDR3 protein. This sample carries about 630,000 distinct CDR3 sequences, around 21% of them seen once, and the ten largest clones take 3.6%. This clonotype was detected a few times. As yet, its antigen is unknown. Healthy Caucasian individuals from Russia aged about 6 to 100 were enrolled as donors.

The chain couples TRBV20-1 to TRBJ2-3; D gene uncertain. This clonotype originated in a man between 65 and 79 years old in good health. Sequenced input: blood. The CDR3 loop is CSAIVTDTQYF. The CDR3 DNA follows: TGCAGTGCGATAGTCACAGATACGCAGTATTTT.